The TCR beta chain under discussion was sequenced for a study of blood T cells in healthy people across ages. This clonotype occurred a few times. With 0 bases removed from V and 4 bases from J, the gap between germline ends came to 16 bases. This CDR3 has 16 residues. Germline CDR1 LGHNA, CDR2 YSLEER. PCR was performed a second time for roughly 7 to 12 cycles using a sample-barcoded 5' primer and a J-beta primer mix. MiXCR, run by TCRdb on the 5' RACE reads, gives a single entry per CDR3 protein. Of about 800,000 distinct CDR3 sequences in the sample, 20% to 30% are singletons; the top ten hold under 4.5%. Separately, the same data were catalogued under a study of T cells of mothers and their children.

Source material: blood. The rearrangement links TRBV4-3 to TRBJ2-7; TRBD2 might be the D (5 bases). This clonotype originated in a boy between 10 and 17 years old in good health. The CDR3 is CASSQESSRLSYEQYF. The CDR3 DNA follows: TGCGCCAGCAGCCAAGAATCTAGCCGACTTTCTTACGAGCAGTACTTC.